This T cell receptor (beta chain) derives from a study of CD8 T cells in ankylosing spondylitis. The CDR3 consists of 15 residues. Trimming removed 0 bases from V and 8 bases from J, with 14 bases in between. Per germline, CDR1 SGHRS and CDR2 YFSETQ. TCRdb called the 5' RACE reads again in MiXCR, with one record for every CDR3 protein. The table includes roughly 130,000 distinct CDR3 sequences, over 6% detected once. Study findings and constraints: In peripheral blood, disease-linked CD8+ clones occurred at relatively low frequencies. Roughly eight highly homologous variants formed a TCR beta motif that appeared characteristic of ankylosing spondylitis blood.

This clonotype has just a few counts. No antigen is known for it. Sequenced sample: blood, either unsorted or a sorted T cell fraction (not recorded which). The chain couples TRBV5-1 to TRBJ2-2; D gene ambiguous. The source is a male donor with ankylosing spondylitis or in good health (not recorded which). The CDR3, as DNA: TGCGCCAGCAGCTTGGCGGGCTACTCTGGAGGGGAGCTGTTTTTT. It specifies CASSLAGYSGGELFF.